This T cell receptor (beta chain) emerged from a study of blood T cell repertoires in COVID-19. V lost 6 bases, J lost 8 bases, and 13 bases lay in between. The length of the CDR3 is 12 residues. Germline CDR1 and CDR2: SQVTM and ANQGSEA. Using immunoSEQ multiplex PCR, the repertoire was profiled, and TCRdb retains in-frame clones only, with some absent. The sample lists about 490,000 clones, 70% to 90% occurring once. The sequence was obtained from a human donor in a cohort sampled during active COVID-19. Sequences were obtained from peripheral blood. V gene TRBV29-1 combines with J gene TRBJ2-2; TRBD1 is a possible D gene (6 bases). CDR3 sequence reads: CSVRWGQGELFF. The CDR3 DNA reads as TGCAGCGTCCGTTGGGGGCAGGGGGAGCTGTTTTTT.